This T cell receptor (beta chain) came from a study of blood T cell repertoires in COVID-19. The wider study: Both acute and convalescent COVID-19 samples were obtained from the United States, Italy and Spain.

In the original analysis: Estimates of nucleated cell counts were drawn from the amplification of reference gene primers. Generated by immunoSEQ multiplex PCR, the TCRdb table keeps only in-frame clones and is missing some. Clone size and the V and J calls come from that table; the DNA yielded D and trimming. The sample holds some 250,000 clones, around four fifths seen once. The CDR3 is 17 amino acids. The V and J ends lost 4 bases and 4 bases respectively, with 20 bases between them. CDR1 and CDR2 (germline): MGHRA, YSYEKL. The sequenced sample was peripheral blood. The sequence derives from a man aged 35 to 55 with active or convalescent COVID-19. The genes are TRBV4-1 and TRBJ1-3; D is perhaps TRBD1 (5 bases). The CDR3 loop reads CASSRRDSGLGGNTIYF. The CDR3 DNA reads as TGCGCCAGCAGCCGTCGGGACTCAGGCTTGGGCGGAAACACCATATATTTT.